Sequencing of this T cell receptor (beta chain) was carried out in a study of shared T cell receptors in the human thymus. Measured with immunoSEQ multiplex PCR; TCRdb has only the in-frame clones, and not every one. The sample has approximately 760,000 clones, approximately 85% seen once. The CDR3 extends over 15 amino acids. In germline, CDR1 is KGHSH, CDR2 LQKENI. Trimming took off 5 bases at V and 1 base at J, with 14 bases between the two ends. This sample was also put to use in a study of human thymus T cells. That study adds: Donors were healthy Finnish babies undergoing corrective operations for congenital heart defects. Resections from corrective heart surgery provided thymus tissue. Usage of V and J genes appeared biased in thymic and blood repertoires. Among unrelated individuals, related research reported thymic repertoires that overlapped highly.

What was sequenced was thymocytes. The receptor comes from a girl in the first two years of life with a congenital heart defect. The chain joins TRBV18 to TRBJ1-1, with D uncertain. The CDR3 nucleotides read TGTGCCAGCTCAACAGTAGCAGCGGAGAACACTGAAGCTTTCTTT. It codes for CASSTVAAENTEAFF.